Listed here are 18 T cell receptor beta chains from one sample, sequenced in a study of technical replicates of blood from a handful of donors. Profiled with immunoSEQ multiplex PCR; TCRdb holds only in-frame clones, not every one. Of under 85,000 clones listed, 85% to 95% are singletons. The sample consisted of T cells isolated from PBMCs. The receptors shown here come from a human donor in good health.

The sample holds a few counts of this clone. V is TRBV14 and J is TRBJ1-2; 8 bases match TRBD1. Per the germline V gene, CDR1 is SGHDN and CDR2 is FVKESK. This CDR3 has 18 residues. The trim removed 0 bases at V and 0 bases at J, leaving 9 bases unmatched. CDR3 in DNA: TGTGCCAGCAGCCAAGATCCCTGGACAGGGACTTCTAACTATGGCTACACCTTC. Amino acid sequence: CASSQDPWTGTSNYGYTF. Drawing the rest from reference TRBV14 and TRBJ1-2, the complete variable domain is EAGVTQFPSHSVIEKGQTVTLRCDPISGHDNLYWYRRVMGKEIKFLLHFVKESKQDESGMPNNRFLAERTGGTYSTLKVQPAELEDSGVYFCASSQDPWTGTSNYGYTFGSGTRLTVV.

This rearrangement joins TRBV19 to TRBJ1-4; D is possibly TRBD1 (6 bases). Germline V gene data show CDR1 as LNHDA and CDR2 as SQIVND (reference sequence). Trimming pared 6 bases from V and 6 bases from J, leaving 14 bases between. There are 14 residues in the CDR3. The CDR3 loop is CASRWDNRYEKLFF. The CDR3 nucleotides are TGTGCCAGTAGATGGGACAACCGGTATGAAAAACTGTTTTTT.

The rearrangement uses TRBV11-3 and TRBJ2-5; TRBD2 aligns across 14 bases. Germline assignment: CDR1 SGHNT and CDR2 YENEEA. With V trimmed by 5 bases and J by 7 bases, 6 bases remained unmatched. This CDR3 contains 15 residues. This CDR3 reads CASSPGLAGDLTQYF. The CDR3 DNA reads as TGTGCCAGCAGCCCGGGACTAGCGGGAGACCTGACCCAGTACTTC. The full variable domain, with the rest looked up from reference TRBV11-3 and TRBJ2-5, is EAGVVQSPRYKIIEKKQPVAFWCNPISGHNTLYWYLQNLGQGPELLIRYENEEAVDDSQLPKDRFSAERLKGVDSTLKIQPAELGDSAVYLCASSPGLAGDLTQYFGPGTRLLVL.

This clone was seen only once. This chain links TRBV14 with TRBJ1-2; 8 bases are shared with TRBD1. Germline V lookup: CDR1 SGHDN, CDR2 FVKESK. With 1 base clipped from V and 7 bases from J, the junction kept 8 bases outside the gene matches. The CDR3 loop spans 15 amino acids. In nucleotides, the CDR3 is TGTGCCAGCAGCCAAGGACGACAGGGGATCCCTGGCTACACCTTC. Protein: CASSQGRQGIPGYTF.

V gene TRBV9 combines with J gene TRBJ2-7; maybe TRBD1 (6 bases). CDR3 length equals 17 residues. CDR1 SGDLS and CDR2 YYNGEE come from the germline V gene. V lost 3 bases to trimming and J lost 2 bases, with 21 bases between them. Here the CDR3 DNA reads TGTGCCAGCAGCGACCAAACCGGGACAACCACCACCTACGAGCAGTACTTC. Encoded protein: CASSDQTGTTTTYEQYF.

The chain uses TRBV10-2 and TRBJ2-1; TRBD2 agrees at 9 bases. The CDR3 is made up of 16 amino acids. The germline V gene has CDR1 WSHSY and CDR2 SAAADI. V lost 6 bases, J lost 0 bases, and 6 bases stayed unmatched. The chain's CDR3 is CASRLAGPFSYNEQFF. The CDR3 DNA reads TGCGCCAGCAGACTAGCGGGCCCTTTCTCCTACAATGAGCAGTTCTTC.

The V call is TRBV9, the J call TRBJ1-2; D perhaps matches TRBD1 (5 bases). CDR3 length: 12 amino acids. Deletions cut 7 bases from V and 1 base from J, with 8 bases between. The V gene's germline CDR1 is SGDLS and CDR2 YYNGEE. The CDR3 here is CASFGHNYGYTF. CDR3 bases: TGTGCCAGCTTTGGACATAACTATGGCTACACCTTC.

The J gene is TRBJ2-5, the V gene TRBV2, with D unresolved. In germline, CDR1 is SNHLY, CDR2 FYNNEI. There are 14 residues in the CDR3. Trimming stripped 1 base from V and 4 bases from J, with 10 bases between. CDR3 sequence reads: CASSEGPNRETQYF. The CDR3, as DNA: TGTGCCAGCAGTGAAGGCCCTAATCGAGAGACCCAGTACTTC.

The rearrangement joins TRBV27 to TRBJ2-7; D is uncertain. This CDR3 has 14 amino acids. The germline gives CDR1 MNHEY, CDR2 SMNVEV (reference sequence). V lost 2 bases, J lost 0 bases, and 8 bases lay in between. The CDR3 DNA reads as TGTGCCAGCAGTTTAGACAAGAGCTCCTACGAGCAGTACTTC. Translation: CASSLDKSSYEQYF.

The CDR3 loop is CASSFGTRGNTEAFF. The CDR3 coding sequence is TGTGCCAGCAGCTTTGGGACAAGGGGAAACACTGAAGCTTTCTTT. This rearrangement joins TRBV9 to TRBJ1-1; D is perhaps TRBD1 (6 bases). Deletions cut 4 bases from V and 2 bases from J, with 15 bases between. CDR1 is SGDLS and CDR2 is YYNGEE in the germline V gene. The CDR3 consists of 15 residues. The whole variable domain, remainder taken from reference TRBV9 and TRBJ1-1, is DSGVTQTPKHLITATGQRVTLRCSPRSGDLSVYWYQQSLDQGLQFLIQYYNGEERAKGNILERFSAQQFPDLHSELNLSSLELGDSALYFCASSFGTRGNTEAFFGQGTRLTVV.

The chain recombines TRBV7-3 with TRBJ2-1; D gene ambiguous. CDR3 length: 14 amino acids. Between the trimmed V and J ends, which lost 2 bases and 5 bases, there was a span of 10 bases. The V gene's germline CDR1 is SGHTA and CDR2 FQGTGA. The CDR3 loop reads CASSLGHPHNEQFF. CDR3 DNA: TGTGCCAGCAGCTTAGGCCATCCGCACAATGAGCAGTTCTTC.

This chain uses TRBV10-3 with TRBJ2-7, with a weak D call TRBD2 (6 bases). The CDR3 runs to 14 residues. Germline CDR1 ENHRY, CDR2 SYGVKD. The V end lost 4 bases, the J end lost 5 bases, and 15 bases lay between the germline ends. The CDR3 loop is CAISGDWSGDEQYF. As DNA, the CDR3 is TGTGCCATCAGTGGGGACTGGTCTGGGGACGAGCAGTACTTC.

The V gene is TRBV28, the J gene TRBJ2-2, with D tentatively TRBD2 (6 bases). Trimming took 10 bases from V and 1 from J, leaving 19 bases between them. Germline V gene data show CDR1 as MDHEN and CDR2 as SYDVKM. This CDR3 region has 16 residues. The CDR3 bases are TGTGCCACCAGACGGGCGGGGACTGGGAACACCGGGGAGCTGTTTTTT. This encodes CATRRAGTGNTGELFF.

The rearrangement links TRBV10-2 to TRBJ2-1, with D maybe TRBD1 (6 bases). Trimming took 4 bases from V and 10 from J, leaving 11 bases between them. The CDR3 has 12 residues. The germline CDR1 and CDR2 sequences are WSHSY and SAAADI. The CDR3 sequence: CASSVGQNEQFF. The CDR3 region has the DNA TGCGCCAGCAGTGTTGGACAGAACGAGCAGTTCTTC.

V gene TRBV9 combines with J gene TRBJ2-2; 7 nucleotides align to TRBD1. The CDR3 length is 17 residues. Losses at the gene ends were 3 bases for V and 0 bases for J; bases not matched to a gene: 8. The germline CDR1 and CDR2 sequences are SGDLS and YYNGEE. In nucleotides, the CDR3 is TGTGCCAGCAGCGGAAACAGGGGCCGATCGAACACCGGGGAGCTGTTTTTT. Amino acid sequence: CASSGNRGRSNTGELFF. The variable domain in full, completed from reference TRBV9 and TRBJ2-2, reads DSGVTQTPKHLITATGQRVTLRCSPRSGDLSVYWYQQSLDQGLQFLIQYYNGEERAKGNILERFSAQQFPDLHSELNLSSLELGDSALYFCASSGNRGRSNTGELFFGEGSRLTVL.

The chain links TRBV7-9 to TRBJ2-5; 8 bases map to TRBD1. Germline V gene sequence: CDR1 SEHNR, CDR2 FQNEAQ (reference sequence). CDR3 length: 14 residues. V trimming: 5 bases; J trimming: 5 bases; junction bases outside the gene matches: 7. CDR3 DNA sequence: TGTGCCAGCAGCGTTCCAGGGGGCCGGGAGACCCAGTACTTC. This gives the protein CASSVPGGRETQYF.

This chain joins TRBV6-1 and TRBJ2-3, with 12 positions matching TRBD2. Germline CDR1 is MNHNS and CDR2 is SASEGT. The V segment lost 2 bases and the J segment 4 bases; nucleotides outside the gene matches: 7. The CDR3 runs 17 residues. The CDR3 loop is CASSEWLAGGPADTQYF. The CDR3 DNA reads TGTGCCAGCAGTGAATGGCTAGCGGGAGGGCCCGCAGATACGCAGTATTTT.

The genes are TRBV13 and TRBJ2-2; 7 nucleotides align to TRBD2. CDR1 PRHDT and CDR2 FYEKMQ come from the germline V gene (reference sequence). The CDR3 sequence is 13 residues long. Germline trimming cut 3 bases from V and 6 bases from J; bases unmatched to any gene: 1. The CDR3 DNA is TGTGCCAGCAGCTTCCTAGCGGCCGGGGAGCTGTTTTTT. This sequence encodes CASSFLAAGELFF.